Below, one T cell receptor beta chain is given with its context. What it recognizes is unknown. Data came from immunoSEQ multiplex PCR; TCRdb stores just in-frame clones and leaves some out. The table shows roughly 330,000 clones, with roughly 87% occurring only once. The data belong to a study of cytomegalovirus exposure and HLA in healthy donors. Whole-study results and caveats: Per published reports, the classifier diagnosed cytomegalovirus status with high specificity and sensitivity. Generally TCR sequences proved uncommon, though certain public TCRs appeared in numerous donors. There were a few CMV-associated chains whose specificity for CMV antigens was confirmed in vitro.

Germline loops: CDR1 MDHEN, CDR2 SYDVKM. V lost 10 bases and J lost 1, with 8 bases in between. The CDR3 runs to 12 residues. Sequencing used PBMCs. The sequence derives from a woman in her 30s in good health and CMV-seropositive. V and J are TRBV28 and TRBJ1-5; D is unresolved. The CDR3 DNA follows: TGTGCCACTTGCTGGAGCAATCAGCCCCAGCATTTT. It translates to CATCWSNQPQHF.